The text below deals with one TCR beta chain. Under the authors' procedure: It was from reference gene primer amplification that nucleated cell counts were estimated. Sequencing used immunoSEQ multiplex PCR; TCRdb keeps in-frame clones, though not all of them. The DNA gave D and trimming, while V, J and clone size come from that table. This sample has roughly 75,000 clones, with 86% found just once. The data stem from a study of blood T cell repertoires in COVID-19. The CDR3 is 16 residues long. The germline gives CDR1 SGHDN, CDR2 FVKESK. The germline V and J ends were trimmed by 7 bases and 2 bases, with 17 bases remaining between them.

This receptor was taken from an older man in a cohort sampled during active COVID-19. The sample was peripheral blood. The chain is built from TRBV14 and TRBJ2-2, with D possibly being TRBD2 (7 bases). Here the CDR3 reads CASKGGAHRNTGELFF. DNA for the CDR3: TGTGCCAGCAAAGGGGGGGCCCACCGAAACACCGGGGAGCTGTTTTTT. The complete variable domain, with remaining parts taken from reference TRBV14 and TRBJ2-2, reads EAGVTQFPSHSVIEKGQTVTLRCDPISGHDNLYWYRRVMGKEIKFLLHFVKESKQDESGMPNNRFLAERTGGTYSTLKVQPAELEDSGVYFCASKGGAHRNTGELFFGEGSRLTVL.